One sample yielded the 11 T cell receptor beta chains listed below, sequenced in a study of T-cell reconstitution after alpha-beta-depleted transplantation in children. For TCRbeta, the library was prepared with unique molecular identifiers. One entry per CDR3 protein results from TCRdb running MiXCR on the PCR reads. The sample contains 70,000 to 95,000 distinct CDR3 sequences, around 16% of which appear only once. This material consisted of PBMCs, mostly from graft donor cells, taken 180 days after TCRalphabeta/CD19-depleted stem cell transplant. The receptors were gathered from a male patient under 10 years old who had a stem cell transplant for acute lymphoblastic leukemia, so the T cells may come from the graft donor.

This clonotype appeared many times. The CDR3 DNA sequence: TGTGCCAGCAGCCGACAGAATAGCAATCAGCCCCAGCATTTT. It translates to CASSRQNSNQPQHF. The chain couples TRBV13 to TRBJ1-5, with TRBD1 as a possible D gene (5 bases). V lost 5 bases, J lost 0 bases, and 8 bases lay in between. The CDR3 sequence is 14 residues long. Germline assignment: CDR1 PRHDT and CDR2 FYEKMQ (reference sequence).

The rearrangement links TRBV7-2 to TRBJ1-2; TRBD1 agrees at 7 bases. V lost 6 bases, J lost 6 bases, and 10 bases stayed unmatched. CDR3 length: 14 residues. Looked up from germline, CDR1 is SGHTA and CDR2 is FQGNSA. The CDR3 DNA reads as TGTGCCAGCAGATGGGGGACAGATAGAAATGGCTACACCTTC. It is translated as CASRWGTDRNGYTF.

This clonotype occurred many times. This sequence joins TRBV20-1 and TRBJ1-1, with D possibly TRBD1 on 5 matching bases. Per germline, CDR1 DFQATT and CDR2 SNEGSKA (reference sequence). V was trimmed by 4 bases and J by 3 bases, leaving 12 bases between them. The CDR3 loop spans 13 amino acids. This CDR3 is CSAIGAVDTEAFF. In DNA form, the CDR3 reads TGCAGTGCTATCGGGGCGGTGGACACTGAAGCTTTCTTT.

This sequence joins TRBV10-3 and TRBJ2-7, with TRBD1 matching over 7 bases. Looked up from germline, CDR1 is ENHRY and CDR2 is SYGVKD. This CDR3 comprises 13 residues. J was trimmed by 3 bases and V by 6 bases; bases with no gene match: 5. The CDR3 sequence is CAISGQANYEQYF. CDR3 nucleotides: TGTGCCATCAGCGGACAGGCTAACTACGAGCAGTACTTC.

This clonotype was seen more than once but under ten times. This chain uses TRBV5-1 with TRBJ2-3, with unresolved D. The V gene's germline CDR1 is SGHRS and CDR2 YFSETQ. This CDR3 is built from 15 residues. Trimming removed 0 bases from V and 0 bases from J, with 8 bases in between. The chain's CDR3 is CASSLVGSSTDTQYF. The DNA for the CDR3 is TGCGCCAGCAGCTTGGTGGGGTCTAGCACAGATACGCAGTATTTT.

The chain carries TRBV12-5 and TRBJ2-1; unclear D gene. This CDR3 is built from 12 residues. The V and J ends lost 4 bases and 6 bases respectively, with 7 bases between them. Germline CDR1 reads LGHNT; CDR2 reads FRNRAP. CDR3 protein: CASGWGVNEQFF. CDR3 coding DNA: TGTGCTAGTGGTTGGGGTGTCAATGAGCAGTTCTTC. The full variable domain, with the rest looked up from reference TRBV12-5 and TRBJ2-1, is DARVTQTPRHKVTEMGQEVTMRCQPILGHNTVFWYRQTMMQGLELLAYFRNRAPLDDSGMPKDRFSAEMPDATLATLKIQPSEPRDSAVYFCASGWGVNEQFFGPGTRLTVL.

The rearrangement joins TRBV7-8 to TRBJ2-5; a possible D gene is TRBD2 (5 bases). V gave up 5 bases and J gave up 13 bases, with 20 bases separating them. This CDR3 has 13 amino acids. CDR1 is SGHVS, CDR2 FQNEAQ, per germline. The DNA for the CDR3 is TGTGCCAGCAGCCCGAGGGTACCTAGGCGCCGGTACTTC. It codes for CASSPRVPRRRYF.

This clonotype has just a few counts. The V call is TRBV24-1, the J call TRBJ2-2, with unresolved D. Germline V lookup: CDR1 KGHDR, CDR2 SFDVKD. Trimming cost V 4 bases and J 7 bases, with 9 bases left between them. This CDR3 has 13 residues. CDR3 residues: CATSDLVSGELFF. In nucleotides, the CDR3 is TGTGCCACCAGTGACCTAGTGAGCGGGGAGCTGTTTTTT.

In nucleotides, the CDR3 is TGTGCCAGCAGCGAGCGTACCCGGGGGTACAATGAGCAGTTCTTC. Encoded protein: CASSERTRGYNEQFF. The V gene is TRBV21-1, the J gene TRBJ2-1; TRBD1 is the table's D call and was not checked against the DNA. TRBV21-1 is given as a pseudogene. The CDR3 extends over 15 amino acids.

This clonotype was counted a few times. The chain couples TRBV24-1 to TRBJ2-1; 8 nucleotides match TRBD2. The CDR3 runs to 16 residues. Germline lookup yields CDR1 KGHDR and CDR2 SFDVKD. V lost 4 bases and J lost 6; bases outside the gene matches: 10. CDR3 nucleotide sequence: TGTGCCACCAGTGAACCACCGGGACTAGTGGTCAATGAGCAGTTCTTC. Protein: CATSEPPGLVVNEQFF.

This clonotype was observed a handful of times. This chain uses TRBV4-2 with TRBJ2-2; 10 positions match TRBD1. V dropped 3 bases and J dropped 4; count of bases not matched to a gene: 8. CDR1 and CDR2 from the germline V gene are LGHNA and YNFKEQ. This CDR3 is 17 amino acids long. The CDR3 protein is CASSQGGTGAGTGELFF. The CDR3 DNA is TGTGCCAGCAGCCAGGGCGGGACAGGGGCCGGCACCGGGGAGCTGTTTTTT.